The 22 T cell receptor beta chains given below trace back to one sample, sequenced in a study of cytomegalovirus exposure and HLA in healthy donors. PCR employed 60 Vbeta and 13 Jbeta primers. Sequencing was performed with immunoSEQ multiplex PCR; in TCRdb, only in-frame clones are kept and a portion is missing. The table has under 85,000 clones, approximately 79% seen once; the top ten hold 22%. The sequenced sample was PBMCs. These receptors were obtained from a woman between 40 and 55 years old in good health and CMV-seropositive.

The V and J genes are TRBV7-8 and TRBJ1-2; 8 nucleotides agree with TRBD1. The germline gives CDR1 SGHVS, CDR2 FQNEAQ. J was trimmed by 1 base and V by 1 base; bases with no gene match: 14. This CDR3 is built from 19 residues. The CDR3 nucleotides are TGTGCCAGCAGCTTAGGTCGAACGGGACAGGAGATCTTTAACTATGGCTACACCTTC. It encodes CASSLGRTGQEIFNYGYTF.

The V and J genes are TRBV5-4 and TRBJ2-7; 9 bases line up with TRBD1. V was clipped by 4 bases and J by 2 bases; unmatched bases: 7. CDR1 and CDR2 (germline): SGHNT, YYREEE (reference sequence). CDR3 length equals 15 residues. The CDR3 is CASSQQDRGAYEQYF. Here the CDR3 DNA reads TGTGCCAGCAGCCAACAGGACAGGGGCGCCTACGAGCAGTACTTC.

The chain is built from TRBV9 and TRBJ1-1, with D hard to call. Trimming shortened V by 0 bases and J by 1 base, and 4 bases separated the two germline ends. This CDR3 is built from 13 residues. The germline CDR1 and CDR2 sequences are SGDLS and YYNGEE. Here the CDR3 reads CASSVAQNTEAFF. CDR3 nucleotides: TGTGCCAGCAGCGTAGCCCAGAACACTGAAGCTTTCTTT.

The rearrangement links TRBV2 to TRBJ1-1, with TRBD1 matching over 9 bases. The germline V gene has CDR1 SNHLY and CDR2 FYNNEI. Losses at the gene ends were 6 bases for V and 2 bases for J; bases not matched to a gene: 7. This CDR3 has 15 residues. Here the CDR3 DNA reads TGTGCCAGCAGGCCCAGGACAGGGGCTAACACTGAAGCTTTCTTT. Translation: CASRPRTGANTEAFF.

This clone has more than one count but fewer than ten. The V and J genes are TRBV10-2 and TRBJ2-2; TRBD1 agrees at 8 bases. The CDR3 is made up of 14 amino acids. Germline lookup yields CDR1 WSHSY and CDR2 SAAADI. V dropped 10 bases and J dropped 2; count of bases not matched to a gene: 6. The CDR3 reads CATGGQENTGELFF. The CDR3 DNA follows: TGCGCCACCGGGGGACAGGAAAACACCGGGGAGCTGTTTTTT.

This clone was seen a handful of times. The chain is built from TRBV2 and TRBJ1-5; TRBD1 agrees at 10 bases. This CDR3 region has 16 residues. Trimming took 6 bases from V and 3 from J; bases not matched to a gene: 8. The germline V gene encodes CDR1 SNHLY and CDR2 FYNNEI. The CDR3 is CASSLQGTGDNQPQHF. The CDR3 region has the DNA TGTGCCAGCAGCCTCCAGGGGACAGGGGACAATCAGCCCCAGCATTTT.

This clone appeared once. The chain employs TRBV2 and TRBJ2-1; 7 nucleotides align to TRBD2. The CDR3 totals 17 residues. The junction had 11 bases not matched to a gene; V was cut back by 4 bases and J by 2 bases. Germline CDR1 SNHLY, CDR2 FYNNEI. In nucleotides, the CDR3 is TGTGCCAGCAGTGCAACCGGGACTACTTCACCCTACAATGAGCAGTTCTTC. It is translated as CASSATGTTSPYNEQFF.

The chain links TRBV9 to TRBJ2-3; D may be TRBD2 (6 bases). Trimming took off 4 bases at V and 6 bases at J, with 21 bases between the two ends. The CDR3 is 16 amino acids. Germline-derived CDR1 and CDR2 are SGDLS and YYNGEE. The CDR3 protein is CASSFQAGTPGDTQYF. The CDR3 DNA follows: TGTGCCAGCAGCTTTCAAGCCGGGACTCCCGGGGATACGCAGTATTTT.

The genes are TRBV29-1 and TRBJ2-7; D may be TRBD1 (5 bases). The length of the CDR3 is 12 residues. Trimming removed 6 bases at V and 2 bases at J, with 11 bases between. Per the germline V gene, CDR1 is SQVTM and CDR2 is ANQGSEA. CDR3 nucleotides: TGCAGCGTGCTTGACAGCGCCTACGAGCAGTACTTC. Translated, it gives CSVLDSAYEQYF.

The chain carries TRBV2 and TRBJ2-1, with 13 bases identical to TRBD2. Trimming cost V 8 bases and J 7 bases; bases outside gene matches: 2. CDR1 and CDR2 from the germline V gene are SNHLY and FYNNEI. The CDR3 covers 13 residues. The CDR3 sequence: CASGLAGVNEQFF. CDR3 sequence (DNA): TGTGCCAGCGGACTAGCGGGAGTTAATGAGCAGTTCTTC. Drawing the rest from reference TRBV2 and TRBJ2-1, the complete variable domain is EPEVTQTPSHQVTQMGQEVILRCVPISNHLYFYWYRQILGQKVEFLVSFYNNEISEKSEIFDDQFSVERPDGSNFTLKIRSTKLEDSAMYFCASGLAGVNEQFFGPGTRLTVL.

This chain uses TRBV4-1 with TRBJ1-4; 7 nucleotides align to TRBD1. Germline assignment: CDR1 MGHRA and CDR2 YSYEKL. Losses at the gene ends were 0 bases for V and 8 bases for J; bases not matched to a gene: 12. This CDR3 has 17 residues. CDR3: CASSQDGGQVAGEKLFF. Written as DNA, the CDR3 is TGCGCCAGCAGCCAAGATGGTGGACAGGTGGCGGGAGAAAAACTGTTTTTT.

The chain is built from TRBV29-1 and TRBJ2-5, with 8 bases lining up with TRBD1. From germline, CDR1 is SQVTM and CDR2 ANQGSEA. This CDR3 is 13 amino acids long. V gave up 7 bases and J gave up 5 bases; unmatched junction bases: 9. The CDR3 DNA sequence: TGCAGCGCCCTGACAGGGGTCGGGGAGACCCAGTACTTC. Amino acid sequence: CSALTGVGETQYF.

This clone has a handful of counts. The rearrangement uses TRBV7-8 and TRBJ2-1, with 8 nucleotides matching TRBD2. After removal of 4 bases from V and 8 bases from J, the junction contained 7 bases not matched to a gene. This CDR3 contains 14 residues. The V gene's germline CDR1 is SGHVS and CDR2 FQNEAQ. Here the CDR3 DNA reads TGTGCCAGCAGCTACAGGACCGGGAGGGATGAGCAGTTCTTC. This translates into CASSYRTGRDEQFF.

The J gene is TRBJ1-2, the V gene TRBV28; tentatively, D is TRBD1 (5 bases). The CDR3 is 14 residues long. The V gene lost 7 bases and the J gene lost 7 bases, with 19 bases spanning the gap. Germline V gene lookup returns CDR1 MDHEN and CDR2 SYDVKM. The CDR3 loop is CASTPGGDSGGYTF. The CDR3 nucleotides read TGTGCCAGCACCCCGGGAGGGGATAGCGGTGGCTACACCTTC.

The chain combines TRBV5-1 with TRBJ1-4; D possibly corresponds to TRBD1 (6 bases). In germline, CDR1 is SGHRS, CDR2 YFSETQ. The CDR3 length is 16 residues. V lost 4 bases to trimming and J lost 0 bases, with 13 bases between them. The CDR3, as DNA: TGCGCCAGCAGCGCTTCAGGGGCTGCAACTAATGAAAAACTGTTTTTT. Encoded protein: CASSASGAATNEKLFF. Full variable domain (rest looked up from reference TRBV5-1 and TRBJ1-4): KAGVTQTPRYLIKTRGQQVTLSCSPISGHRSVSWYQQTPGQGLQFLFEYFSETQRNKGNFPGRFSGRQFSNSRSEMNVSTLELGDSALYLCASSASGAATNEKLFFGSGTQLSVL.

V usage is TRBV5-6 and J usage is TRBJ2-1, with 7 bases identical to TRBD2. Germline trimming cut 1 base from V and 9 bases from J; bases unmatched to any gene: 7. The CDR3 contains 14 residues. From germline, CDR1 is SGHDT and CDR2 YYEEEE. CDR3 DNA sequence: TGTGCCAGCAGCTTGACGGGGGGAAACACTGAGCAGTTCTTC. Its translation is CASSLTGGNTEQFF.

The J gene is TRBJ2-2, the V gene TRBV7-2; no clear D gene. The CDR3 spans 15 residues. CDR1 SGHTA and CDR2 FQGNSA come from the germline V gene. V was pared by 3 bases and J by 1 base, with 9 bases between. CDR3 sequence (DNA): TGTGCCAGCAGCTTCGACTCGCGGAACACCGGGGAGCTGTTTTTT. Residues: CASSFDSRNTGELFF.

This clone has just one count. V is TRBV28 and J is TRBJ2-1; 9 positions match TRBD2. V shed 1 base and J 6 bases; nucleotides not matched to a gene: 4. The CDR3 sequence is 15 residues long. Germline V lookup: CDR1 MDHEN, CDR2 SYDVKM. Here the CDR3 DNA reads TGTGCCAGCAGTTTATCGACTAGCGGAACCAATGAGCAGTTCTTC. Translated, it gives CASSLSTSGTNEQFF.

This rearrangement joins TRBV6-1 to TRBJ2-6; D remains unclear. V dropped 2 bases and J dropped 13 bases, with 12 bases sitting between them. The germline V gene encodes CDR1 MNHNS and CDR2 SASEGT. CDR3 length: 13 residues. CDR3 in amino acids: CASSENFASVLTF. The CDR3 bases are TGTGCCAGCAGTGAAAATTTTGCCAGTGTCCTGACTTTC.

This clone has more than one count but fewer than ten. The CDR3 bases are TGCGCCAGCAGCCCATCCGACAGGGTCAATCAGCCCCAGCATTTT. Its protein is CASSPSDRVNQPQHF. The chain couples TRBV4-1 to TRBJ1-5, with 7 bases fitting TRBD1. Unmatched junction bases numbered 6, after V lost 4 bases and J lost 3 bases. This CDR3 has 15 residues. Germline values: CDR1 MGHRA, CDR2 YSYEKL.

The CDR3 DNA reads TGTGCCAGCACGGTGGGGGCTGAAAATCAGCCCCAGCATTTT. Residues: CASTVGAENQPQHF. The chain joins TRBV2 to TRBJ1-5; possible D gene TRBD1, 6 bases. Germline CDR1 SNHLY, CDR2 FYNNEI. The CDR3 has 14 amino acids. Between the trimmed V and J ends, which lost 7 bases and 4 bases, there was a span of 14 bases.

CDR3 protein: CASSLNQMQGFRQPQHF. CDR3 nucleotides: TGTGCCAGCAGCCTGAACCAAATGCAGGGATTTAGGCAGCCCCAGCATTTT. J is TRBJ1-5 and V is TRBV7-7; TRBD1 is a possible D gene (5 bases). Germline V lookup: CDR1 SSHAT, CDR2 FNYEAQ (reference sequence). This CDR3 has 17 amino acids. The V end was cut by 5 bases, the J end by 7 bases, with 24 bases between.